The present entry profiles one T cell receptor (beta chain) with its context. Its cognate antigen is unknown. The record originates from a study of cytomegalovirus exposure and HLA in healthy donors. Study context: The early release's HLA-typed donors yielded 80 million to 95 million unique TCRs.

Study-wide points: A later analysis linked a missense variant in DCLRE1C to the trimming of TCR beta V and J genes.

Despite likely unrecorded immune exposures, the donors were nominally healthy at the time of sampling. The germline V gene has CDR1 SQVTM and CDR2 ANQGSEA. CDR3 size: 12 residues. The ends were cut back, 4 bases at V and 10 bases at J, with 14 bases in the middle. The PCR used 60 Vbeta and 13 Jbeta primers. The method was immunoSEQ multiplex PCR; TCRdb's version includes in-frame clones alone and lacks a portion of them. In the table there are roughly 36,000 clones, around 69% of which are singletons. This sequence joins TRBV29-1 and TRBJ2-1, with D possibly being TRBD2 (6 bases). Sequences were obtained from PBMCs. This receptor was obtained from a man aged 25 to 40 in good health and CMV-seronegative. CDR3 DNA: TGCAGCGTTGGTCTAGCGCCCGACGAGCAGTTCTTC. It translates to CSVGLAPDEQFF.